In its sample, the clone carrying this T cell receptor (beta chain) was seen many times. Its matching antigen is unknown. TCRdb re-called the reads through MiXCR, storing one row per CDR3 protein. The table shows around 60,000 distinct CDR3 sequences, with roughly 20% occurring only once. These data originate in a study of lung T cells in sarcoidosis with Löfgren's syndrome. Study-wide results and caveats: TRAV12-1 and TRBV2 were reportedly most expanded in Löfgren's patients. In alpha-beta pairs, TRAV12-1 favored TRBV2, and their CDR3s were homologous.

The trim removed 5 bases at V and 4 bases at J, leaving 7 bases unmatched. The length of the CDR3 is 16 residues. CDR1 MNHNS and CDR2 SASEGT come from the germline V gene. The sequenced material came from CD4+ T cells from PBMCs. The clonotype originates from a human donor with sarcoidosis (Löfgren's syndrome or another form), or a control subject (not recorded which). The chain is built from TRBV6-1 and TRBJ2-3; 12 bases agree with TRBD2. This chain's CDR3 is CASSRILAGGSDTQYF. DNA for the CDR3: TGTGCCAGCAGTCGTATACTAGCGGGGGGCTCAGATACGCAGTATTTT.